The 4 T cell receptor beta chains below were found in one sample sequenced in a study of spatial heterogeneity in lung cancer. Whole-study results and caveats: How many expanded intratumoral alpha and beta TCRs were present tracked the tumor mutation count, which was a count of nonsynonymous mutations.

MiXCR, applied by TCRdb to the 5' RACE reads, yields one record per CDR3 protein. This sample has about 7,800 distinct CDR3 sequences, with approximately 8% found just once. Antigen specificity for these receptors is unknown. The time point is: sample taken at primary tumor resection. The sequences come from lung tumor tissue, collected at surgery. The receptors stem from a male donor with early-stage non-small cell lung cancer.

By sample share, this clonotype is medium-sized. This chain connects TRBV3-1 to TRBJ1-2; D unresolved. The ends were cut back, 1 base at V and 4 bases at J, with 13 bases in the middle. This CDR3 spans 15 amino acids. Germline assignment: CDR1 LGHDT and CDR2 YNNKEL (reference sequence). The CDR3 is CASSQGAAVLYGYTF. In DNA, the CDR3 is TGTGCCAGCAGCCAAGGGGCAGCCGTCCTCTATGGCTACACCTTC.

This clonotype was seen repeatedly, ten times or more. The chain couples TRBV7-8 to TRBJ2-2, with a weak D call TRBD1 (6 bases). Looked up from germline, CDR1 is SGHVS and CDR2 is FQNEAQ. The CDR3 is 14 residues long. The germline V and J ends were trimmed by 7 bases and 0 bases, with 9 bases remaining between them. CDR3 sequence (DNA): TGTGCCAGCATAGGGACAACGAACACCGGGGAGCTGTTTTTT. Translation gives CASIGTTNTGELFF.

The chain combines TRBV5-1 with TRBJ2-5; 9 nucleotides line up with TRBD1. CDR3 length: 13 residues. The germline gives CDR1 SGHRS, CDR2 YFSETQ. The V segment lost 4 bases and the J segment 5 bases; nucleotides outside the gene matches: 3. The CDR3 DNA is TGCGCCAGCAGCCCGACAGGGGGGGAGACCCAGTACTTC. This codes for CASSPTGGETQYF.

By share, this clonotype counts as medium-sized. The chain couples TRBV27 to TRBJ2-7; D might be TRBD1 (6 bases). CDR1 is MNHEY, CDR2 SMNVEV, per germline (reference sequence). The CDR3 spans 12 residues. V was shortened by 6 bases and J by 6 bases, with 12 bases between the two germline ends. CDR3 sequence reads: CASSILGGEQYF. As DNA, the CDR3 is TGTGCCAGCAGCATTCTAGGGGGCGAGCAGTACTTC.